This TCR beta chain was recovered during a study of cytomegalovirus exposure and HLA in healthy donors. V was clipped by 4 bases and J by 4 bases; unmatched bases: 10. The CDR3 consists of 16 residues. Germline CDR1 reads WNHNN; CDR2 reads SYGVQD (reference sequence). This clone was observed a single time. The primer mix had 60 Vbeta and 13 Jbeta primers. Profiled with immunoSEQ multiplex PCR; TCRdb holds only in-frame clones, not every one. The table has about 94,000 clones, less than 80% seen once. This sequence joins TRBV10-1 and TRBJ2-5, with TRBD1 matching over 9 bases. Sequenced input: PBMCs. The sequence was obtained from a male donor in good health and CMV-seronegative. CDR3 coding DNA: TGCGCCAGCAGTGTTGGCCGGGACAGGGTTCGAGAGACCCAGTACTTC. Amino acid sequence: CASSVGRDRVRETQYF.